The 17 T cell receptor beta chains below come from one sample, sequenced in a study of CD8+ T cells in alopecia areata. Once RNA had been extracted, it was reverse transcribed into cDNA to act as the sequencing template. Assay: immunoSEQ multiplex PCR; the TCRdb copy retains only in-frame clones and omits some. The top ten hold roughly an eighth of the sample, which has roughly 110,000 clones, about 60% seen once. Treatment: oral pan-JAK inhibitor, 5-10 mg twice daily. Source: CD8+ T cells sorted from blood, taken at week 24, from a patient treated with tofacitinib. All receptors come from a human donor with alopecia areata.

The V call is TRBV5-6, the J call TRBJ2-7; TRBD1 matches at 7 bases. CDR1 and CDR2 from the germline V gene are SGHDT and YYEEEE. Germline trimming cut 0 bases from V and 5 bases from J; bases unmatched to any gene: 5. The length of the CDR3 is 14 residues. CDR3 sequence (DNA): TGTGCCAGCAGCTTGGGACAGGGCCTACACGAGCAGTACTTC. Its translation is CASSLGQGLHEQYF. The full variable domain, its missing parts supplied by reference TRBV5-6 and TRBJ2-7, is DAGVTQSPTHLIKTRGQQVTLRCSPKSGHDTVSWYQQALGQGPQFIFQYYEEEERQRGNFPDRFSGHQFPNYSSELNVNALLLGDSALYLCASSLGQGLHEQYFGPGTRLTVT.

The genes are TRBV27 and TRBJ2-2; D is perhaps TRBD2 (7 bases). Germline CDR1 and CDR2: MNHEY and SMNVEV (reference sequence). Between the trimmed V and J ends, which lost 2 bases and 5 bases, there was a span of 12 bases. CDR3 length: 15 amino acids. The CDR3 reads CASSLTGGHTGELFF. The CDR3 coding sequence is TGTGCCAGCAGTTTAACCGGGGGGCATACCGGGGAGCTGTTTTTT.

This clone was counted a single time. The J gene is TRBJ1-6, the V gene TRBV30, with D perhaps matching TRBD1 (5 bases). The CDR3 has 13 residues. Germline lookup yields CDR1 GTSNPN and CDR2 SVGIG (reference sequence). Trimming removed 0 bases at V and 9 bases at J, with 9 bases between. Here the CDR3 DNA reads TGTGCCTGGAGTGTAGAGGGGAGTTCACCCCTCCACTTT. Its translation: CAWSVEGSSPLHF.

This clone was seen repeatedly, ten times or more. DNA of the CDR3: TGTGCCACCAGCAGTCTCCGGGCACAGGGGGCGTTCGGGGAGCTGTTTTTT. Protein product: CATSSLRAQGAFGELFF. This chain connects TRBV15 to TRBJ2-2; 9 nucleotides match TRBD1. Trimming removed 3 bases from V and 7 bases from J; junction bases left unmatched: 12. Germline V lookup: CDR1 LNHNV, CDR2 YYDKDF (reference sequence). The CDR3 runs to 17 residues.

This sequence joins TRBV5-6 and TRBJ2-7; D is ambiguous. CDR1 and CDR2 from the germline V gene are SGHDT and YYEEEE. The CDR3 sequence is 12 residues long. V was trimmed by 0 bases and J by 6 bases, leaving 7 bases between them. CDR3 loop: CASSLVRGEQYF. In nucleotides, the CDR3 is TGTGCCAGCAGCTTGGTTCGCGGCGAGCAGTACTTC.

The gene calls are TRBV29-1 and TRBJ2-7; TRBD2 aligns across 10 bases. Germline V gene data show CDR1 as SQVTM and CDR2 as ANQGSEA. The CDR3 spans 13 residues. J lost 0 bases, V lost 7 bases, and 3 bases had no gene match. CDR3 DNA: TGCAGCGCTAGCGGGGGCGACTCCTACGAGCAGTACTTC. The encoded protein is CSASGGDSYEQYF.

The CDR3 region has the DNA TGTGCCAGCCGGGACGGAATCCAAGAGACCCAGTACTTC. It specifies CASRDGIQETQYF. The chain links TRBV5-4 to TRBJ2-5; D is tentatively TRBD1 or TRBD2 (5 bases each). Germline assignment: CDR1 SGHNT and CDR2 YYREEE (reference sequence). The V and J ends lost 7 bases and 1 base respectively, with 11 bases between them. The CDR3 is 13 residues long.

The CDR3 sequence: CSVVRTDSYEQYF. CDR3 DNA sequence: TGCAGCGTTGTGAGGACAGACTCCTACGAGCAGTACTTC. The chain carries TRBV29-1 and TRBJ2-7; maybe TRBD1 (6 bases). Germline V gene lookup returns CDR1 SQVTM and CDR2 ANQGSEA. The CDR3 is made up of 13 amino acids. Trimming took 4 bases from V and 0 from J, leaving 10 bases between them.

This clone was counted a few times. J is TRBJ1-2 and V is TRBV14; D is unclear. CDR1 and CDR2 (germline): SGHDN, FVKESK. The CDR3 extends over 15 amino acids. The ends were cut back, 1 base at V and 8 bases at J, with 17 bases in the middle. CDR3 DNA sequence: TGTGCCAGCAGCCAAGGGGCAGGTCTCCGCCGGGGCTACACCTTC. Translating gives CASSQGAGLRRGYTF.

V usage is TRBV4-1 and J usage is TRBJ2-7; the match to TRBD2 covers 8 bases. The germline CDR1 and CDR2 sequences are MGHRA and YSYEKL. This CDR3 is built from 15 residues. V shed 4 bases and J 0 bases; nucleotides not matched to a gene: 5. For the CDR3, the DNA is TGCGCCAGCAGCCCCGACGGGGGGGCCTCCTACGAGCAGTACTTC. As protein: CASSPDGGASYEQYF.

This clone was picked up one time. V gene TRBV5-5 combines with J gene TRBJ2-7; D is perhaps TRBD1 (5 bases). The V gene lost 4 bases and the J gene lost 6 bases, with 17 bases spanning the gap. Germline lookup yields CDR1 SGHKS and CDR2 YYEKEE (reference sequence). CDR3 length: 14 amino acids. The chain's CDR3 is CASSQEEDIPEQYF. The CDR3 bases are TGTGCCAGCAGCCAAGAAGAGGACATCCCCGAGCAGTACTTC. Drawing the rest from reference TRBV5-5 and TRBJ2-7, the complete variable domain is DAGVTQSPTHLIKTRGQQVTLRCSPISGHKSVSWYQQVLGQGPQFIFQYYEKEERGRGNFPDRFSARQFPNYSSELNVNALLLGDSALYLCASSQEEDIPEQYFGPGTRLTVT.

This chain uses TRBV7-6 with TRBJ1-4, with TRBD1 matching over 9 bases. CDR3 size: 15 residues. J was trimmed by 7 bases and V by 3 bases; bases with no gene match: 6. Germline CDR1 SGHVS, CDR2 FNYEAQ. CDR3 nucleotide sequence: TGTGCCAGCAGCTTCATGGGACAGGGTGGTGAAAAACTGTTTTTT. Amino acid sequence: CASSFMGQGGEKLFF.

The CDR3 coding sequence is TGTGCCAGCAGCTTAAATGGCGGGATGAGGGCTGAAGCTTTCTTT. Translating it yields CASSLNGGMRAEAFF. This chain connects TRBV7-3 to TRBJ1-1; D not resolved. Germline values: CDR1 SGHTA, CDR2 FQGTGA. V was trimmed by 1 base and J by 6 bases, leaving 15 bases between them. The CDR3 spans 15 residues.

The CDR3 is CASSFGGHSPLHF. The CDR3 DNA is TGTGCCAGCAGTTTTGGGGGGCATTCACCCCTCCACTTT. The chain recombines TRBV27 with TRBJ1-6; a possible D gene is TRBD1 (6 bases). The CDR3 is 13 residues long. Germline values: CDR1 MNHEY, CDR2 SMNVEV (reference sequence). V was clipped by 3 bases and J by 8 bases, with 8 bases between them.

This clone was seen more than once but under ten times. The chain combines TRBV18 with TRBJ2-1, with D possibly matching TRBD1 (6 bases). CDR3 size: 12 residues. CDR1 and CDR2 from the germline V gene are KGHSH and LQKENI. The V end was cut by 6 bases, the J end by 8 bases, with 11 bases between. The CDR3 DNA follows: TGTGCCAGCTCTCAACAGGGCGATGAGCAGTTCTTC. Amino acid sequence: CASSQQGDEQFF.

This chain connects TRBV25-1 to TRBJ1-5; 7 nucleotides match TRBD1. Trimming cost V 6 bases and J 5 bases; bases outside gene matches: 13. This CDR3 contains 16 residues. Germline lookup yields CDR1 MGHDK and CDR2 SYGVNS. For the CDR3, the DNA is TGTGCCAGCAGGGAAAACGGGACAGCTCGATATCAGCCCCAGCATTTT. Amino acid sequence: CASRENGTARYQPQHF.

V gene TRBV27 combines with J gene TRBJ2-5; possible D gene TRBD1, 5 bases. Trimming took 1 base from V and 5 from J, leaving 8 bases between them. CDR1 is MNHEY and CDR2 is SMNVEV in the germline V gene (reference sequence). The CDR3 is made up of 13 amino acids. The CDR3: CASSLLGLETQYF. The DNA of the CDR3 is TGTGCCAGCAGTTTATTGGGGCTGGAGACCCAGTACTTC.